The 9 T cell receptor beta chains presented below share a single source sample, sequenced in a study of technical replicates of blood from a few donors. Repertoires were generated with immunoSEQ multiplex PCR, while TCRdb's copy carries only in-frame clones and drops some. The sample lists about 84,000 clones; roughly 97% were seen once. Sequenced: T cells isolated from PBMCs. All receptors derive from a human donor in good health.

V gene TRBV7-9 combines with J gene TRBJ2-3; no reliable D call. The CDR3 loop spans 15 amino acids. Germline values: CDR1 SEHNR, CDR2 FQNEAQ (reference sequence). V lost 2 bases and J lost 0, with 9 bases in between. For the CDR3, the DNA is TGTGCCAGCAGCTTAATAGCCGGGAGCACAGATACGCAGTATTTT. Residues: CASSLIAGSTDTQYF.

The chain employs TRBV6-5 and TRBJ1-5; TRBD1 is a possible D gene (5 bases). The CDR3 sequence is 16 residues long. CDR1 and CDR2 (germline): MNHEY, SVGAGI. V was trimmed by 4 bases and J by 3 bases, leaving 16 bases between them. CDR3 nucleotide sequence: TGTGCCAGCAGTTCCTACGGGGGATTAGCCAATCAGCCCCAGCATTTT. Residues: CASSSYGGLANQPQHF.

V usage is TRBV4-1 and J usage is TRBJ2-3; 12 nucleotides line up with TRBD1. The J segment lost 11 bases and the V segment lost 2 bases, leaving 8 bases of the junction unmatched. The CDR3 extends over 15 amino acids. Germline values: CDR1 MGHRA, CDR2 YSYEKL. The CDR3 spells CASSQRDRGRGGQYF. CDR3 DNA sequence: TGCGCCAGCAGCCAAAGGGACAGGGGGCGTGGGGGGCAGTATTTT.

This chain connects TRBV5-1 to TRBJ2-6, with D possibly TRBD2 on 6 matching bases. CDR1 and CDR2 (germline): SGHRS, YFSETQ. This CDR3 is 22 amino acids long. Trimming stripped 4 bases from V and 2 bases from J, with 31 bases between. The CDR3 bases are TGCGCCAGCAGCGGTACCTTACAGGCTCTGGGGGGATCTTCGACTGGGGCCAACGTCCTGACTTTC. This translates into CASSGTLQALGGSSTGANVLTF.

The chain joins TRBV27 to TRBJ1-2; possible D gene TRBD1, 5 bases. The CDR3 spans 15 residues. V lost 3 bases and J 4 bases, leaving 15 bases between the germline ends. Germline V gives CDR1 MNHEY, CDR2 SMNVEV (reference sequence). The CDR3 loop is CASSFGPDSSYGYTF. CDR3 coding DNA: TGTGCCAGCAGTTTCGGGCCTGACAGTAGCTATGGCTACACCTTC.

The chain couples TRBV6-5 to TRBJ2-1; TRBD1 aligns across 9 bases. The CDR3 sequence is 15 residues long. J was trimmed by 7 bases and V by 6 bases; bases with no gene match: 10. Germline V CDR1 and CDR2: MNHEY, SVGAGI. CDR3 DNA: TGTGCCAGCAGGTACCGGGACAGGGTTGGTAATGAGCAGTTCTTC. It translates to CASRYRDRVGNEQFF.

CDR3 amino acids: CASSAASDSTDTQYF. The CDR3 bases are TGTGCCAGCTCGGCGGCTAGCGACAGCACAGATACGCAGTATTTT. V and J are TRBV6-1 and TRBJ2-3; D may be TRBD2 (6 bases). The V gene lost 8 bases and the J gene lost 0 bases, with 15 bases spanning the gap. The germline V gene has CDR1 MNHNS and CDR2 SASEGT. This CDR3 has 15 residues.

The V gene is TRBV11-3, the J gene TRBJ1-3; D unresolved. V was clipped by 5 bases and J by 1 base, with 18 bases between them. The CDR3 covers 17 residues. The germline V gene encodes CDR1 SGHNT and CDR2 YENEEA. The CDR3 loop is CASSLLPFGESGNTIYF. In DNA, the CDR3 is TGTGCCAGCAGCCTCCTCCCGTTTGGGGAGTCTGGAAACACCATATATTTT.

The CDR3 region is CASGLGTSPLSDEQFF. The CDR3 region has the DNA TGTGCTAGTGGTTTGGGGACTAGCCCCCTCTCCGATGAGCAGTTCTTC. J is TRBJ2-1 and V is TRBV12-5; 8 bases fit TRBD2. Unmatched junction bases numbered 10, after V lost 1 base and J lost 8 bases. The germline CDR1 and CDR2 sequences are LGHNT and FRNRAP. The CDR3 is made up of 16 amino acids.